Listed below are T cell receptor beta chains from one sample, sequenced in a study of beta chain features in type 1 diabetes. Using immunoSEQ multiplex PCR, the repertoire was profiled, and TCRdb retains in-frame clones only, with some absent. This table has a few hundred thousand clones, 24% appearing once. Material: naive CD4+ T cells from blood. These receptors all come from a woman in her 30s with type 1 diabetes. Both conserved end residues are part of each CDR3. The D gene is left open where the match is weak. For some rows the clone size is stated as once, few or many, or as a class when expanded; others skip it.

J gene: TRBJ1-2; D gene: NA; clone size: few; V gene: TRBV29-1; CDR3 protein: CSVDSSLTWRGYGYTF; CDR3 DNA: TGCAGCGTGGATTCCAGTCTCACCTGGCGGGGCTATGGCTACACCTTC
J gene: TRBJ2-7; D gene: TRBD1; clone size: NA; V gene: TRBV6-1; CDR3 protein: CASSGQGGTEQYF; CDR3 DNA: TGTGCCAGCAGCGGACAGGGGGGGACCGAGCAGTACTTC
J gene: TRBJ2-3; D gene: NA; clone size: few; V gene: TRBV18; CDR3 protein: CASSPTMLTSTDTQYF; CDR3 DNA: TGTGCCAGCTCACCGACCATGTTGACTAGCACAGATACGCAGTATTTT
J gene: TRBJ1-5; D gene: NA; clone size: NA; V gene: TRBV4-1; CDR3 protein: CASSQEALGVLNQPQHF; CDR3 DNA: TGCGCCAGCAGCCAAGAGGCCTTAGGAGTCCTCAATCAGCCCCAGCATTTT
J gene: TRBJ2-5; D gene: NA; clone size: NA; V gene: TRBV2; CDR3 protein: CASTGETQYF; CDR3 DNA: TGTGCCAGCACAGGAGAGACCCAGTACTTC
J gene: TRBJ2-3; D gene: TRBD1; clone size: few; V gene: TRBV15; CDR3 protein: CATSRGDRDTDTQYF; CDR3 DNA: TGTGCCACCAGCAGAGGGGACAGGGACACAGATACGCAGTATTTT
J gene: TRBJ2-1; D gene: NA; clone size: few; V gene: TRBV7-9; CDR3 protein: CASIIVGGEQFF; CDR3 DNA: TGTGCCAGCATCATAGTGGGGGGTGAGCAGTTCTTC
J gene: TRBJ1-5; D gene: NA; clone size: NA; V gene: TRBV23-1; CDR3 protein: CASSQSHRSGFQPQHF; CDR3 DNA: TGCGCCAGCAGTCAATCCCACAGGTCAGGTTTTCAGCCCCAGCATTTT
J gene: TRBJ2-3; D gene: TRBD2; clone size: few; V gene: TRBV29-1; CDR3 protein: CSVVSLAGVPTQYF; CDR3 DNA: TGCAGCGTTGTGTCACTAGCGGGAGTCCCTACGCAGTATTTT
J gene: TRBJ1-5; D gene: TRBD1; clone size: few; V gene: TRBV9; CDR3 protein: CASGTGGDSNQPQHF; CDR3 DNA: TGTGCCAGCGGGACAGGGGGCGACAGCAATCAGCCCCAGCATTTT
J gene: TRBJ2-5; D gene: TRBD2; clone size: NA; V gene: TRBV30; CDR3 protein: CAWTPSSGRMGTQYF; CDR3 DNA: TGTGCCTGGACCCCTTCCAGCGGGAGAATGGGGACCCAGTACTTC
J gene: TRBJ2-6; D gene: NA; clone size: NA; V gene: TRBV7-9; CDR3 protein: CASSAQGVAPGANVLTF; CDR3 DNA: TGTGCCAGCAGCGCACAGGGTGTGGCACCTGGGGCCAACGTCCTGACTTTC
J gene: TRBJ2-7; D gene: NA; clone size: NA; V gene: TRBV4-1; CDR3 protein: CASSQSGGLDYEQYF; CDR3 DNA: TGCGCCAGCAGCCAGTCAGGGGGACTTGACTACGAGCAGTACTTC
J gene: TRBJ2-3; D gene: NA; clone size: few; V gene: TRBV29-1; CDR3 protein: CSAGDSPIADTQYF; CDR3 DNA: TGCAGCGCCGGGGACTCACCGATCGCAGATACGCAGTATTTT
J gene: TRBJ2-4; D gene: NA; clone size: NA; V gene: TRBV7-6; CDR3 protein: CASSPNPGGGNIQYF; CDR3 DNA: TGTGCCAGCAGTCCCAACCCCGGGGGAGGAAACATTCAGTACTTC
J gene: TRBJ1-1; D gene: TRBD1; clone size: NA; V gene: TRBV7-9; CDR3 protein: CASSSYRGNTEAFF; CDR3 DNA: TGTGCCAGCAGCTCGTACAGGGGGAACACTGAAGCTTTCTTT
J gene: TRBJ2-1; D gene: NA; clone size: NA; V gene: TRBV5-1; CDR3 protein: CASSQNYLFGNEQFF; CDR3 DNA: TGCGCCAGCAGCCAAAACTACCTTTTTGGCAATGAGCAGTTCTTC
J gene: TRBJ1-2; D gene: TRBD1; clone size: NA; V gene: TRBV19; CDR3 protein: CASSIATTGTYGYTF; CDR3 DNA: TGTGCCAGTAGTATAGCTACGACAGGGACCTATGGCTACACCTTC
J gene: TRBJ2-3; D gene: TRBD2; clone size: NA; V gene: TRBV5-4; CDR3 protein: CASRKGLAESTDTQYF; CDR3 DNA: TGTGCCAGCAGAAAGGGACTAGCGGAGAGCACAGATACGCAGTATTTT
J gene: TRBJ2-1; D gene: TRBD2; clone size: NA; V gene: TRBV30; CDR3 protein: CAWSELWGTRDNEQFF; CDR3 DNA: TGTGCCTGGAGCGAACTATGGGGGACTAGGGACAATGAGCAGTTCTTC
J gene: TRBJ2-3; D gene: TRBD2; clone size: few; V gene: TRBV2; CDR3 protein: CASRRTSDTDTQYF; CDR3 DNA: TGTGCCAGCAGACGGACTAGCGACACAGATACGCAGTATTTT
J gene: TRBJ1-2; D gene: TRBD1; clone size: NA; V gene: TRBV27; CDR3 protein: CASSPDRDRGGYTF; CDR3 DNA: TGTGCCAGCAGTCCCGACCGGGACAGGGGTGGCTACACCTTC
J gene: TRBJ2-2; D gene: NA; clone size: NA; V gene: TRBV6-1; CDR3 protein: CASTEGSANTGELFF; CDR3 DNA: TGTGCCAGCACCGAGGGCTCCGCGAACACCGGGGAGCTGTTTTTT
J gene: TRBJ1-2; D gene: TRBD1; clone size: few; V gene: TRBV4-1; CDR3 protein: CASRQGTGGIYGYTF; CDR3 DNA: TGCGCCAGCAGGCAAGGAACAGGGGGCATCTATGGCTACACCTTC
J gene: TRBJ2-1; D gene: NA; clone size: NA; V gene: TRBV11-2; CDR3 protein: CASSLDGFYNEQFF; CDR3 DNA: TGTGCCAGCAGCTTAGACGGGTTTTACAATGAGCAGTTCTTC
J gene: TRBJ2-7; D gene: NA; clone size: NA; V gene: TRBV7-2; CDR3 protein: CAIRQATYEQYF; CDR3 DNA: TGTGCCATCCGACAGGCTACCTACGAGCAGTACTTC
J gene: TRBJ1-2; D gene: NA; clone size: NA; V gene: TRBV7-2; CDR3 protein: CASSPYIRWTGGRPGGYTF; CDR3 DNA: TGTGCCAGCAGCCCGTATATAAGGTGGACTGGGGGCCGCCCGGGTGGCTACACCTTC